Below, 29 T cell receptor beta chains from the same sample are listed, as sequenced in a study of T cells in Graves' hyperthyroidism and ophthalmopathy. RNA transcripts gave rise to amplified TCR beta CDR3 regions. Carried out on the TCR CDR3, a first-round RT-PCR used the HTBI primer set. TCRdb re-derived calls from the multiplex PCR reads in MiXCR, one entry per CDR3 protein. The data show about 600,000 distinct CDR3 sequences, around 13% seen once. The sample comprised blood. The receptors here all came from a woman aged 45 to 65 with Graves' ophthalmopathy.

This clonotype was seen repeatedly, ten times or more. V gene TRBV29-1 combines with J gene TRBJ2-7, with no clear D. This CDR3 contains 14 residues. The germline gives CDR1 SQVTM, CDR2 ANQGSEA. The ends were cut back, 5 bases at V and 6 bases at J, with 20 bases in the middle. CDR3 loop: CSVRPLLRSTEQYF. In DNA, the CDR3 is TGCAGCGTTCGACCCCTCCTCCGGTCTACCGAGCAGTACTTC.

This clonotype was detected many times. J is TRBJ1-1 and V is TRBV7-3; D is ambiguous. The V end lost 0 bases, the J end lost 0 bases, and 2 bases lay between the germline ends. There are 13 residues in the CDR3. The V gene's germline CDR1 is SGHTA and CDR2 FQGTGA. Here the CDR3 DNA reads TGTGCCAGCAGCTTAACTATGAACACTGAAGCTTTCTTT. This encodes CASSLTMNTEAFF.

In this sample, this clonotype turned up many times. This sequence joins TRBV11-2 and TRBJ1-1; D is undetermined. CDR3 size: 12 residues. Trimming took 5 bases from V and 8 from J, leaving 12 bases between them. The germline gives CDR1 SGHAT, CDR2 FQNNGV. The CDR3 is CASSLGKPEAFF. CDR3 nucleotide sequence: TGTGCCAGCAGCCTAGGAAAACCGGAAGCTTTCTTT.

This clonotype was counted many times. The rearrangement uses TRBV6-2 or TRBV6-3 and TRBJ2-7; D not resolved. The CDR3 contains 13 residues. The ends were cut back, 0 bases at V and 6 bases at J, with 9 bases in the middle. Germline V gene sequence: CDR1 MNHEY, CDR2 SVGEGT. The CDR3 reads CASSYSGRLEQYF. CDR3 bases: TGTGCCAGCAGTTACTCTGGGCGACTCGAGCAGTACTTC.

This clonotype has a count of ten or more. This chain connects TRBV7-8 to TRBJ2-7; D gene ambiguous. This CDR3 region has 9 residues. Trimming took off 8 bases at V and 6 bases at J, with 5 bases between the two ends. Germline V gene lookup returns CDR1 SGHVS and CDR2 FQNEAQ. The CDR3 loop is CASGGEQYF. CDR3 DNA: TGTGCCAGCGGTGGCGAGCAGTACTTC.

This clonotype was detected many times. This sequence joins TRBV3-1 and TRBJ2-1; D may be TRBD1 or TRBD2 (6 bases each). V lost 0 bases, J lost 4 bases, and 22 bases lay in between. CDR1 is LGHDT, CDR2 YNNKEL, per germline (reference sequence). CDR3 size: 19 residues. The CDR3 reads CASSQDGGRGLGRYNEQFF. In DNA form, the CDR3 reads TGTGCCAGCAGCCAAGATGGGGGCAGGGGATTGGGGAGGTACAATGAGCAGTTCTTC.

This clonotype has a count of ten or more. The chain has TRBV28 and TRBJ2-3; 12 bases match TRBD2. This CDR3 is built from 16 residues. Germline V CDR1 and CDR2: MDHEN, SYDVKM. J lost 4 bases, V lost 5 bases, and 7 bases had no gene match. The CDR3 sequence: CASSPETSGSADTQYF. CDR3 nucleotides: TGTGCCAGCAGTCCGGAGACTAGCGGGAGTGCAGATACGCAGTATTTT.

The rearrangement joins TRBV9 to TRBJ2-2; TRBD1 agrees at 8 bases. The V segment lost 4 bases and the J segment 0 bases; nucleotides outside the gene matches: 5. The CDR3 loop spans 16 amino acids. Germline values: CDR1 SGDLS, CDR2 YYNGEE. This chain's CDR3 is CASSLRTGTNTGELFF. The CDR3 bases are TGTGCCAGCAGCTTGCGGACAGGGACGAACACCGGGGAGCTGTTTTTT.

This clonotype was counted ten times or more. The chain's CDR3 is CASSQAPTSGRGEQYF. The CDR3 DNA reads as TGCGCCAGCAGCCAAGCCCCGACTAGCGGGAGAGGCGAGCAGTACTTC. The J gene is TRBJ2-7, the V gene TRBV4-3; TRBD2 matches 12 bases. V was pared by 1 base and J by 6 bases, with 7 bases of the junction left unmatched. The CDR3 loop spans 16 amino acids. The V gene's germline CDR1 is LGHNA and CDR2 YSLEER.

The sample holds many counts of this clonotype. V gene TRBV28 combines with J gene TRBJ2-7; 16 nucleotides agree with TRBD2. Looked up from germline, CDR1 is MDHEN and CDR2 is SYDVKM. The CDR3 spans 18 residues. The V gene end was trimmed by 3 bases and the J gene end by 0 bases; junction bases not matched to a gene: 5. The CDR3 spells CASSFVGLAGGSSYEQYF. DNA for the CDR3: TGTGCCAGCAGTTTCGTGGGACTAGCGGGAGGGAGCTCCTACGAGCAGTACTTC.

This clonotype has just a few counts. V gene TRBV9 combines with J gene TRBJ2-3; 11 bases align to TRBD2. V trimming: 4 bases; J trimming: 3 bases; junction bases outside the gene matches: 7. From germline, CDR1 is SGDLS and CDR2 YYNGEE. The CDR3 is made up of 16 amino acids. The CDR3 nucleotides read TGTGCCAGCAGCTCCGAAACTAGCGGGAGTACAGATACGCAGTATTTT. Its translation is CASSSETSGSTDTQYF.

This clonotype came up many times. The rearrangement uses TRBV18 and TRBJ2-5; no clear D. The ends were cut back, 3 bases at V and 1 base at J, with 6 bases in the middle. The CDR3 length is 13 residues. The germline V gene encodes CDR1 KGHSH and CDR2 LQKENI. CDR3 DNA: TGTGCCAGCTCACCTTGGAGCCAAGAGACCCAGTACTTC. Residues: CASSPWSQETQYF.

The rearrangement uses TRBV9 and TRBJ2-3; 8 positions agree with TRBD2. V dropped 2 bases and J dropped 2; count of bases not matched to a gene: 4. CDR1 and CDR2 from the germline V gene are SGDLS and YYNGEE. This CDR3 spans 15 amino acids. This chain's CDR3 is CASSVTSELTDTQYF. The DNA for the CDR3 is TGTGCCAGCAGCGTGACTAGCGAGCTCACAGATACGCAGTATTTT.

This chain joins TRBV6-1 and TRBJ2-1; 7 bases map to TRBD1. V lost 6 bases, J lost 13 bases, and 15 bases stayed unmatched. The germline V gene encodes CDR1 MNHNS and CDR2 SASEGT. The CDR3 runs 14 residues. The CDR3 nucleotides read TGTGCCAGCAGGGAGACAGGGACCTTTACTCTTCAGTTCTTC. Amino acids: CASRETGTFTLQFF.

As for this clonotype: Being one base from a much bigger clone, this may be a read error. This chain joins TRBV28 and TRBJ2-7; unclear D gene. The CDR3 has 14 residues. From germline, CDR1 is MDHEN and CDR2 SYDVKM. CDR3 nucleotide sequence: TGTGTCAGCAGCCAAAGGAGCCCCTCCTACGAGCAGTACTTC. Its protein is CVSSQRSPSYEQYF.

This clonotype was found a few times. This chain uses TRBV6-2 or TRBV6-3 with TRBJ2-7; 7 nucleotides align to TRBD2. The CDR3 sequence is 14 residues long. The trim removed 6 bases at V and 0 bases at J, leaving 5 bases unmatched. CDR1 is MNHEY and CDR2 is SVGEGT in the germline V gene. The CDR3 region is CASSLAEVSYEQYF. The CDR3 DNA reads TGTGCCAGCAGCCTAGCGGAGGTCTCCTACGAGCAGTACTTC.

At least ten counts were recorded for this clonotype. The CDR3 loop reads CASSYSREPDTQYF. The CDR3 DNA follows: TGCGCCAGCAGCTATTCCCGGGAACCAGATACGCAGTATTTT. The chain links TRBV4-1 to TRBJ2-3; tentatively, D is TRBD2 (5 bases). There are 14 residues in the CDR3. Germline V gene sequence: CDR1 MGHRA, CDR2 YSYEKL. V was clipped by 5 bases and J by 4 bases, with 13 bases between them.

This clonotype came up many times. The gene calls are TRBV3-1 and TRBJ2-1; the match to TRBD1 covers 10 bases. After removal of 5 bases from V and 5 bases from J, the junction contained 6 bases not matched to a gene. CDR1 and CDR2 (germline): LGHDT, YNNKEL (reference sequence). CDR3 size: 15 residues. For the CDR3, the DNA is TGTGCCAGCAGCTTCCGACAGGGGGCGAACAATGAGCAGTTCTTC. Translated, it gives CASSFRQGANNEQFF.

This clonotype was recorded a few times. The CDR3 sequence: CASSATRTSGKNTGELFF. The CDR3 DNA sequence: TGTGCCAGCAGCGCGACCAGGACTAGCGGGAAGAACACCGGGGAGCTGTTTTTT. The chain is built from TRBV9 and TRBJ2-2; 12 bases align to TRBD2. Looked up from germline, CDR1 is SGDLS and CDR2 is YYNGEE. V trimming: 3 bases; J trimming: 1 base; junction bases outside the gene matches: 7. The length of the CDR3 is 18 residues.

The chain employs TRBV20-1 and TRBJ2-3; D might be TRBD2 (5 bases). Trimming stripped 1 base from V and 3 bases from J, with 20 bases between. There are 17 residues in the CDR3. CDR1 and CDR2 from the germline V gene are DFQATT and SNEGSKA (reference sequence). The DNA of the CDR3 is TGCAGTGCTAGAGCGAATGTGAGGGAGAGTGGTACAGATACGCAGTATTTT. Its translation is CSARANVRESGTDTQYF.

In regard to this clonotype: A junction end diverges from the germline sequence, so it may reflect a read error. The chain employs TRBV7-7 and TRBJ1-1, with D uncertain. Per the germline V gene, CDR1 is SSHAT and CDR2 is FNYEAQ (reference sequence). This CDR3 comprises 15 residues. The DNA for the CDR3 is TGTGCTAGCAGCTTTGAAGTTCATGGTAACACTGAAGCTTTCTTT. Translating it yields CASSFEVHGNTEAFF.

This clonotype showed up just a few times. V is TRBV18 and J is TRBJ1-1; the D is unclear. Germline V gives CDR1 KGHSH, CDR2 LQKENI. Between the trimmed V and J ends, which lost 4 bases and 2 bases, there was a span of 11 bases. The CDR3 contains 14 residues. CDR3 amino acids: CASSHGLKNTEAFF. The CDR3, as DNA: TGTGCCAGCTCACACGGTCTGAAAAACACTGAAGCTTTCTTT. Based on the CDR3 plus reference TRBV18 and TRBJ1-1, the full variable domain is NAGVMQNPRHLVRRRGQEARLRCSPMKGHSHVYWYRQLPEEGLKFMVYLQKENIIDESGMPKERFSAEFPKEGPSILRIQQVVRGDSAAYFCASSHGLKNTEAFFGQGTRLTVV.

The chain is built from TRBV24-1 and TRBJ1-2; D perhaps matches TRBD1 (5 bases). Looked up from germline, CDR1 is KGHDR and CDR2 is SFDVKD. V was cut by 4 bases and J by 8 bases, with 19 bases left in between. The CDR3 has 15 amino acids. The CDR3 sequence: CATSDPGPGPGGYTF. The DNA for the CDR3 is TGTGCCACCAGTGACCCCGGACCCGGCCCAGGGGGCTACACCTTC.

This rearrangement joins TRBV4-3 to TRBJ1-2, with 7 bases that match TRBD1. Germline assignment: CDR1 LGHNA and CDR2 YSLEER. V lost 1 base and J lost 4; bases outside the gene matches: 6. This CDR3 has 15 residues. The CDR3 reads CASSQADREAYGYTF. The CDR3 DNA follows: TGCGCCAGCAGCCAAGCCGACAGGGAGGCCTATGGCTACACCTTC.

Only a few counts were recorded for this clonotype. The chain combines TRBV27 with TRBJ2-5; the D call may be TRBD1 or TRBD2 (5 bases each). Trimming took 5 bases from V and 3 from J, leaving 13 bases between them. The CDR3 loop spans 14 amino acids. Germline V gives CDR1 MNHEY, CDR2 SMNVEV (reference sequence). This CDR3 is CASSPVGGEETQYF. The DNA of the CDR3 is TGTGCCAGCAGTCCAGTTGGGGGTGAAGAGACCCAGTACTTC.

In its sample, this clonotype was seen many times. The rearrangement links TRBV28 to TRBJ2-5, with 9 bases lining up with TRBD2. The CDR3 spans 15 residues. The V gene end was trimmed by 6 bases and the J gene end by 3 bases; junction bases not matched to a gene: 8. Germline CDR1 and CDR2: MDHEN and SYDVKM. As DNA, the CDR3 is TGTGCCAGCAGCACCCCGCTAGCGGGAAAAGAGACCCAGTACTTC. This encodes CASSTPLAGKETQYF.

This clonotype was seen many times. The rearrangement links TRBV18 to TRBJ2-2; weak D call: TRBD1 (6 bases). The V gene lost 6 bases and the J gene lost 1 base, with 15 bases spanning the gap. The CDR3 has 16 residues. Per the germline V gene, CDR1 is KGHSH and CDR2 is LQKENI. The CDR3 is CASSRRQELNTGELFF. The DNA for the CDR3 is TGTGCCAGCTCCCGCCGACAGGAACTGAACACCGGGGAGCTGTTTTTT.

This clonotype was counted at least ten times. CDR3 DNA: TGTGCCAGCAGCCTCGGGACAGGGGCGGCTGGCTACACCTTC. It translates to CASSLGTGAAGYTF. This chain uses TRBV7-6 with TRBJ1-2, with 10 nucleotides matching TRBD1. With 5 bases clipped from V and 7 bases from J, the junction kept 7 bases outside the gene matches. The CDR3 has 14 amino acids. CDR1 SGHVS and CDR2 FNYEAQ come from the germline V gene.

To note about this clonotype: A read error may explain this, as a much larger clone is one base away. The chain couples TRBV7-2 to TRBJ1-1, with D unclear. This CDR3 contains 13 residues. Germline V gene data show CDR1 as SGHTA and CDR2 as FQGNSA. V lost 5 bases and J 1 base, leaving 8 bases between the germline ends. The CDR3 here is CASSQIANTEAFF. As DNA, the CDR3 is TGTGCCAGCAGCCAAATAGCGAACACTGAAGCTTTCTTT. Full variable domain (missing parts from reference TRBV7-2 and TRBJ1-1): GAGVSQSPSNKVTEKGKDVELRCDPISGHTALYWYRQSLGQGLEFLIYFQGNSAPDKSGLPSDRFSAERTGGSVSTLTIQRTQQEDSAVYLCASSQIANTEAFFGQGTRLTVV.